These 13 T cell receptor beta chains were all obtained from the same sample, sequenced in a study of shared T cell receptors in the human thymus. Sequencing used immunoSEQ multiplex PCR; TCRdb keeps in-frame clones, though not all of them. Among hundreds of thousands of clones listed, 70% to 80% were seen once. These records were also assigned to another study, of human thymus T cells.

Source material: thymocytes. These receptors originate from a boy under two years old with a congenital heart defect.

V usage is TRBV5-8 and J usage is TRBJ2-7; weak D call: TRBD1 (7 bases). V was trimmed by 5 bases and J by 4 bases, leaving 19 bases between them. CDR1 is SGHTS, CDR2 YDEGEE, per germline. There are 15 residues in the CDR3. CDR3: CASREQEGAVYEQYF. CDR3 sequence (DNA): TGTGCCAGCAGAGAACAGGAGGGGGCGGTGTACGAGCAGTACTTC.

The chain links TRBV15 to TRBJ2-3; perhaps TRBD2 as D (7 bases). V was pared by 6 bases and J by 5 bases, with 21 bases between. CDR1 LNHNV and CDR2 YYDKDF come from the germline V gene (reference sequence). The CDR3 has 16 residues. DNA of the CDR3: TGTGCCACCAGGGGGGCGGGAGATCGTGCGGGAGATACGCAGTATTTT. Its translation is CATRGAGDRAGDTQYF.

The CDR3 DNA sequence: TGCGCCAGCAGCCAAGAGGGGAGCGGGAGGGCCGTAGAGACCCAGTACTTC. Translating it yields CASSQEGSGRAVETQYF. The V call is TRBV4-1, the J call TRBJ2-5; 10 bases agree with TRBD2. This CDR3 spans 17 amino acids. The germline V gene encodes CDR1 MGHRA and CDR2 YSYEKL. With 0 bases clipped from V and 4 bases from J, the junction kept 8 bases outside the gene matches.

The chain links TRBV10-3 to TRBJ2-2; 9 bases align to TRBD2. The CDR3 length is 17 residues. Trimming at V came to 0 bases and at J to 3 bases, leaving 5 bases not matched to a gene. Germline CDR1 and CDR2: ENHRY and SYGVKD. CDR3 DNA: TGTGCCATCAGTGAGTCTATAGCGGGAGCCCACACCGGGGAGCTGTTTTTT. Protein: CAISESIAGAHTGELFF.

The V call is TRBV4-3, the J call TRBJ2-7, with 15 bases matching TRBD2. V lost 3 bases, J lost 3 bases, and 9 bases stayed unmatched. Germline V gives CDR1 LGHNA, CDR2 YSLEER. This CDR3 has 18 residues. The CDR3 reads CASSHGLAGGPQDYEQYF. The CDR3 coding sequence is TGCGCCAGCAGCCATGGACTAGCGGGAGGGCCACAGGACTACGAGCAGTACTTC.

The J gene is TRBJ2-3, the V gene TRBV28; TRBD1 is a possible D gene (5 bases). The V end lost 6 bases, the J end lost 4 bases, and 20 bases lay between the germline ends. CDR1 is MDHEN, CDR2 SYDVKM, per germline. This CDR3 comprises 16 residues. The CDR3 sequence is CASRARGLDTADTQYF. CDR3 coding DNA: TGTGCCAGCAGAGCTAGGGGCCTAGATACCGCAGATACGCAGTATTTT.

The chain combines TRBV15 with TRBJ2-7, with a weak D call TRBD1 (5 bases). Germline CDR1 is LNHNV and CDR2 is YYDKDF (reference sequence). V dropped 5 bases and J dropped 5 bases, with 13 bases sitting between them. CDR3 size: 13 residues. The CDR3 region has the DNA TGTGCCACCAGCGCTACAGGTCTCCACGAGCAGTACTTC. The encoded protein is CATSATGLHEQYF.

The rearrangement links TRBV30 to TRBJ1-5, with a tentative D call TRBD1 (6 bases). Trimming stripped 0 bases from V and 5 bases from J, with 20 bases between. CDR1 and CDR2 (germline): GTSNPN, SVGIG (reference sequence). The CDR3 covers 17 residues. DNA of the CDR3: TGTGCCTGGAGTGTATCCTCTGGGGGCGCAAGGGATCAGCCCCAGCATTTT. Translation: CAWSVSSGGARDQPQHF.

The chain is built from TRBV27 and TRBJ2-4; 7 nucleotides agree with TRBD1. The CDR3 covers 16 residues. Trimming at V came to 5 bases and at J to 3 bases, leaving 10 bases not matched to a gene. The V gene's germline CDR1 is MNHEY and CDR2 SMNVEV (reference sequence). The CDR3 loop reads CASSLDRESGKNIQYF. CDR3 DNA: TGTGCCAGCAGTCTCGACAGGGAAAGCGGCAAAAACATTCAGTACTTC.

This clone was seen just once. The rearrangement uses TRBV7-9 and TRBJ2-7; 9 bases agree with TRBD2. Losses at the gene ends were 3 bases for V and 4 bases for J; bases not matched to a gene: 16. The CDR3 loop spans 18 amino acids. Germline V lookup: CDR1 SEHNR, CDR2 FQNEAQ (reference sequence). CDR3 sequence: CASSLQVASGKGPYEQYF. CDR3 nucleotide sequence: TGTGCCAGCAGCTTGCAAGTGGCTAGCGGGAAGGGCCCATACGAGCAGTACTTC.

This clone was seen once. The V and J genes are TRBV30 and TRBJ1-1, with 7 positions matching TRBD1. Trimming removed 4 bases from V and 1 base from J; junction bases left unmatched: 6. CDR1 and CDR2 (germline): GTSNPN, SVGIG (reference sequence). The CDR3 covers 14 residues. Here the CDR3 reads CAWTPGGENTEAFF. The DNA for the CDR3 is TGTGCCTGGACCCCAGGGGGAGAGAACACTGAAGCTTTCTTT.

The chain links TRBV4-3 to TRBJ2-1; D is perhaps TRBD2 (5 bases). This CDR3 region has 16 residues. V lost 1 base and J lost 4, with 14 bases in between. CDR1 LGHNA and CDR2 YSLEER come from the germline V gene. CDR3 sequence: CASSQVSSGIYNEQFF. As DNA, the CDR3 is TGCGCCAGCAGCCAAGTTTCGAGCGGAATATACAATGAGCAGTTCTTC.

This chain connects TRBV7-7 to TRBJ2-7; D is perhaps TRBD2 (5 bases). V shed 1 base and J shed 1 base, with 11 bases lying between them. Germline assignment: CDR1 SSHAT and CDR2 FNYEAQ (reference sequence). The CDR3 spans 15 residues. This chain's CDR3 is CASSLGESGSYEQYF. CDR3 DNA sequence: TGTGCCAGCAGCTTAGGGGAGAGCGGTTCCTACGAGCAGTACTTC.